A selection of T cell receptor beta chains follows, all from one sample in a study of T cell changes during pregnancy in multiple sclerosis. Here immunoSEQ multiplex PCR was the method, and the copy in TCRdb shows in-frame clones only, minus some. The sample consists of just under 65,000 clones, about nine tenths of them appearing once. The specimen was peripheral blood, collected in the third trimester of pregnancy. These receptor sequences come from a female donor in good health, enrolled as a control in a pregnancy study. Each CDR3 is given with its conserved first and last residue. Fields, in order: clone size, V gene, J gene, D gene, CDR3 DNA, CDR3 protein. A D gene is named only where the DNA matches it firmly. Clone size, where shown, is once, few, many, or a class for clones that have expanded.

NA	TRBV7-6	TRBJ1-6	TRBD1	TGTGCCAGCAGCTTGGTCCCCCGGACAGGGCGAAGCTCCTATAATTCACCCCTCCACTTT	CASSLVPRTGRSSYNSPLHF
NA	TRBV2	TRBJ2-6	NA	TGTGCCAGCAAGGTGGGGAGCTCTGGGGCCAACGTCCTGACTTTC	CASKVGSSGANVLTF
NA	TRBV6-1	TRBJ1-5	TRBD1	TGTGCCAGCAGTGAAGTGAGGACAGGGATTTTTCCCCAGCATTTT	CASSEVRTGIFPQHF
NA	TRBV19	TRBJ1-2	NA	TGTGCCAGTAATGGGCTGGCGGGGGGCTACACCTTC	CASNGLAGGYTF
NA	TRBV7-2	TRBJ2-3	NA	TGTGCCAGCAGCCGAGGAGCGGCTAGCACAGATACGCAGTATTTT	CASSRGAASTDTQYF
NA	TRBV30	TRBJ1-2	TRBD1	TGTGCCTCCACTGGGACAGGGGATGGCTATGGCTACACCTTC	CASTGTGDGYGYTF
few	TRBV29-1	TRBJ2-7	TRBD1	TGCAGCGTTGAAGGGACAGGGGACGAGCAGTACTTC	CSVEGTGDEQYF
NA	TRBV5-1	TRBJ1-1	NA	TGCGCCAGCAGCTTGAAATCATACACTGAAGCTTTCTTT	CASSLKSYTEAFF
NA	TRBV10-1	TRBJ1-1	NA	TGCGCCAGCAGTGACGAGAAAAAAACTGAAGCTTTCTTT	CASSDEKKTEAFF
NA	TRBV7-2	TRBJ2-7	NA	TGTGCCAGCAGCTCGCAAGGGGGCGAGCAGTACTTC	CASSSQGGEQYF
NA	TRBV28	TRBJ1-4	NA	TGTGCCAGCATTTCGCGCCCTGATGAAAAACTGTTTTTT	CASISRPDEKLFF
NA	TRBV5-1	TRBJ2-1	TRBD2	TGCGCCAGCAGCTCGGGACTAGCGGGACGTAATGAGCAGTTCTTC	CASSSGLAGRNEQFF
many	TRBV11-2	TRBJ2-3	TRBD2	TGTGCCAGCAGCTTAGCCCGGGACTATAACACAGATACGCAGTATTTT	CASSLARDYNTDTQYF
NA	TRBV10-2	TRBJ1-5	TRBD1	TGCGCCAGCAGTGGGGGACAGGGGGCCACTCAGCCCCAGCATTTT	CASSGGQGATQPQHF
once	TRBV11-2	TRBJ2-5	NA	TGTGCCAGCAGCTTCAAAGAGACCCAGTACTTC	CASSFKETQYF
NA	TRBV15	TRBJ2-1	TRBD1	TGTGCCACCAGCCTTGACAGGGGGGATGAGCAGTTCTTC	CATSLDRGDEQFF
once	TRBV5-6	TRBJ1-4	NA	TGTGCCAGCAGCTTGGGGGGAGATAATGAAAAACTGTTTTTT	CASSLGGDNEKLFF
NA	TRBV7-2	TRBJ2-1	NA	TGTGCCAGCAGCCCAGGACAGAGCGACAATGAGCAGTTCTTC	CASSPGQSDNEQFF
NA	TRBV29-1	TRBJ2-7	TRBD2	TGCAGCGTTGACTCCGGAACTAGCGTCTCCGAGCAGTACTTC	CSVDSGTSVSEQYF
NA	TRBV27	TRBJ2-1	TRBD2	TGTGCCAGCACCCCCGGACTAGCGGGAGGTCTTAGCTCCTACAATGAGCAGTTCTTC	CASTPGLAGGLSSYNEQFF
NA	TRBV28	TRBJ2-7	NA	TGTGCCAGCAGCCCCCCGCGGTGGGAGCAGTACTTC	CASSPPRWEQYF
NA	TRBV5-5	TRBJ2-1	NA	TGTGCCAGCAGCTTGGCCCCAGGGGTCAATGAGCAGTTCTTC	CASSLAPGVNEQFF
NA	TRBV19	TRBJ1-5	TRBD1	TGTGCCAGTAGTAACGGGACAGCAGGCAATCAGCCCCAGCATTTT	CASSNGTAGNQPQHF
NA	TRBV28	TRBJ2-7	TRBD2	TGTGCCAGCAGTTTATCGGGACTAGCGGTTATCTCCTACGAGCAGTACTTC	CASSLSGLAVISYEQYF
NA	TRBV5-1	TRBJ1-3	NA	TGCGCCAGCAGGCCGGGCTCTGGAAACACCATATATTTT	CASRPGSGNTIYF
NA	TRBV5-6	TRBJ2-1	TRBD2	TGTGCCAGCAGCATCCATCCGACTAGCGGGGGTTACTACAATGAGCAGTTCTTC	CASSIHPTSGGYYNEQFF
once	TRBV19	TRBJ1-1	NA	TGTGCCAGTAGTATTCGGGCAGGGGTCGATGAAGCTTTCTTT	CASSIRAGVDEAFF
NA	TRBV19	TRBJ1-1	NA	TGTGCCAGTAGCCCGGTGACGACGGGGAACACTGAAGCTTTCTTT	CASSPVTTGNTEAFF
NA	TRBV5-4	TRBJ2-1	TRBD2	TGTGCCAGCAGCCGCGGCGGGGGGGGAACCTACAATGAGCAGTTCTTC	CASSRGGGGTYNEQFF
NA	TRBV5-8	TRBJ2-7	NA	TGTGCCAGCAGCTCACCGGGGTACCATTACGAGCAGTACTTC	CASSSPGYHYEQYF